This T cell receptor beta chain was identified in a study of metastatic and nonmetastatic thyroid tumors. Overall study: The authors compared repertoires across blood and tumor or nodule tissue from malignant and benign thyroid patients.

TCRdb re-called the PCR reads with MiXCR. The sample consists of about 17,000 clones, 25% to 35% of them appearing once. No patient received treatment before thyroid surgery. The germline gives CDR1 SGHRS, CDR2 YFSETQ. V trimming: 1 base; J trimming: 2 bases; junction bases outside the gene matches: 5. The CDR3 runs to 16 residues. This sequence joins TRBV5-1 and TRBJ2-2, with TRBD1 identical over 7 bases. Sequenced sample: tumor tissue. The TCR sequence derives from a female donor with papillary thyroid cancer or a benign thyroid nodule (not recorded which). Some clones in this sample may be carry-over from other donors' samples. The chain's CDR3 is CASSLSGTANTGELFF. In DNA, the CDR3 is TGCGCCAGCAGCTTGTCCGGGACAGCAAACACCGGGGAGCTGTTTTTT.